This record covers a single T cell receptor beta chain. Its antigen is as yet unknown. The data derive from a study of beta chain features in type 1 diabetes. About the research overall: Sorted cells, some 98,000,000 in number, were examined across all samples. General study results and limits: Across patients, naive, central memory and Treg TCRB repertoires exhibited apparently greater similarity than was observed across healthy donors.

V lost 5 bases and J lost 2, with 8 bases in between. Germline V CDR1 and CDR2: SGHTA, FQGTGA. This CDR3 region has 13 residues. TCRB transcripts that were expressed got sequenced, as all of the isolated RNA had been reverse transcribed. Sequencing used immunoSEQ multiplex PCR; TCRdb keeps in-frame clones, though not all of them. The sample includes 450,000 or so clones, around 10% of them seen just once. The clonotype originates from a woman between 18 and 30 years old in good health. Specimen: naive CD4+ T cells from blood. J is TRBJ2-3 and V is TRBV7-3, with D unclear. CDR3: CASSPRNTDTQYF. The CDR3 DNA reads TGTGCCAGCAGCCCCCGGAACACAGATACGCAGTATTTT.